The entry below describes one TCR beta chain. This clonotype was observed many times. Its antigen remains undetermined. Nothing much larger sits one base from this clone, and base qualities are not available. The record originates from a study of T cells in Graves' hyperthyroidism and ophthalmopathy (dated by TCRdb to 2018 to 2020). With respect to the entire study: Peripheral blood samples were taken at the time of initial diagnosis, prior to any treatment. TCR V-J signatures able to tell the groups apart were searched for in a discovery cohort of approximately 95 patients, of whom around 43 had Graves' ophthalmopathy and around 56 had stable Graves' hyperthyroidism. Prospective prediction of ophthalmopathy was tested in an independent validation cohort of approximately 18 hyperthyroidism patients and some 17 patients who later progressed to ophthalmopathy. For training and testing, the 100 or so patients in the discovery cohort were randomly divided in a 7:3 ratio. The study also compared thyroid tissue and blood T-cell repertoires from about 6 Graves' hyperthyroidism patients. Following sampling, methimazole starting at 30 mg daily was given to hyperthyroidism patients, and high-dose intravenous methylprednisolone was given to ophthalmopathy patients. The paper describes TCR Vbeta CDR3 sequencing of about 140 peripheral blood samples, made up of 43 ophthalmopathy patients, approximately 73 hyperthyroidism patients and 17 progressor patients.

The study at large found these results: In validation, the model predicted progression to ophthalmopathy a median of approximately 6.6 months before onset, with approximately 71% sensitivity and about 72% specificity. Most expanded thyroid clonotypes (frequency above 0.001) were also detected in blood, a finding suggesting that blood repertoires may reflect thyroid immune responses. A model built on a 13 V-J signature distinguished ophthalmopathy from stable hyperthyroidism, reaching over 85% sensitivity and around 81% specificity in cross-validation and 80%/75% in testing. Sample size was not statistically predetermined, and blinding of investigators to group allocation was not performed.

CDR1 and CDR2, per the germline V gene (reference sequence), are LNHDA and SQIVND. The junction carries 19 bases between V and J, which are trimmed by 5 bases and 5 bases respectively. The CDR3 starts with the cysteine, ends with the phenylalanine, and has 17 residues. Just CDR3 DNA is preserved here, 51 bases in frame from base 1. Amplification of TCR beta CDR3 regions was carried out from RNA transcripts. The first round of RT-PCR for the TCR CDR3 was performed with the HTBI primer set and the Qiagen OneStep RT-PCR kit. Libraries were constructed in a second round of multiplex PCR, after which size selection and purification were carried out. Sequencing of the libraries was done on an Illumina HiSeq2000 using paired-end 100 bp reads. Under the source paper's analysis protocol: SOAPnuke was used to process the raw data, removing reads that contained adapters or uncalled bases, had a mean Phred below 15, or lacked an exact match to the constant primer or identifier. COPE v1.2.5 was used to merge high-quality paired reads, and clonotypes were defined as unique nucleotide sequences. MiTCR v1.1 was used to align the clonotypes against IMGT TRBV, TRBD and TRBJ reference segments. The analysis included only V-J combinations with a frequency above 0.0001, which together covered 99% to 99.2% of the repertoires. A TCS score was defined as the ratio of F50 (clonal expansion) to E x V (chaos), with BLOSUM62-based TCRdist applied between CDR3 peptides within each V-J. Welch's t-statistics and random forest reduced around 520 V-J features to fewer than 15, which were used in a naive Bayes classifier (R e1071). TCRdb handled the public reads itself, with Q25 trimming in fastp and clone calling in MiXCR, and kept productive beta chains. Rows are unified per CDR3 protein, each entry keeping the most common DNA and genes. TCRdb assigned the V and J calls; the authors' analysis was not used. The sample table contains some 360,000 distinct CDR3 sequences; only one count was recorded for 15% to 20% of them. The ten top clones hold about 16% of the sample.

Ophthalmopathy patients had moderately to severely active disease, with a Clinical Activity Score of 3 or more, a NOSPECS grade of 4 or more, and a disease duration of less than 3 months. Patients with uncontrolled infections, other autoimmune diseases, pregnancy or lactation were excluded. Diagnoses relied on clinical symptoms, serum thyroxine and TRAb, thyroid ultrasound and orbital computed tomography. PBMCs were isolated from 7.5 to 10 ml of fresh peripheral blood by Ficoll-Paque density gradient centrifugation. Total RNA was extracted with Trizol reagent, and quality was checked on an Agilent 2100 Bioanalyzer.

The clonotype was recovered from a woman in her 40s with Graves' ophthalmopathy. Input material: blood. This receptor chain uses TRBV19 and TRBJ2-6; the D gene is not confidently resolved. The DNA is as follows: TGTGCCAGTAGTTCCCCACCTGTTGGTTTTAGGGCCAACGTCCTGACTTTC. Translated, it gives CASSSPPVGFRANVLTF.